This T cell receptor beta chain was documented in a study of blood T cell repertoires in COVID-19. Study background: The United States, Italy and Spain were the sources of the acute and convalescent COVID-19 samples. In each case, the material was cDNA or gDNA derived from T cells, B-cell-depleted T cells, or PBMCs.

CDR3 length: 13 amino acids. Germline V gene data show CDR1 as LNHDA and CDR2 as SQIVND (reference sequence). Authors' data handling: From reference gene primer amplification, estimates of nucleated cell counts were derived. Clones were sequenced by immunoSEQ multiplex PCR, and TCRdb holds only the in-frame ones, with some missing. V, J and clone size are those of that table, while D and trimming were read from the DNA. The sample lists fewer than 150,000 clones, 85% to 90% occurring once. The sequence came from a woman older than 75 with acute or convalescent COVID-19. The chain links TRBV19 to TRBJ1-1, with 9 bases lining up with TRBD1. Sequenced material: peripheral blood. This CDR3 is CAASPGQGSEAFF. CDR3 coding DNA: TGTGCTGCATCCCCGGGACAGGGATCTGAAGCTTTCTTT.